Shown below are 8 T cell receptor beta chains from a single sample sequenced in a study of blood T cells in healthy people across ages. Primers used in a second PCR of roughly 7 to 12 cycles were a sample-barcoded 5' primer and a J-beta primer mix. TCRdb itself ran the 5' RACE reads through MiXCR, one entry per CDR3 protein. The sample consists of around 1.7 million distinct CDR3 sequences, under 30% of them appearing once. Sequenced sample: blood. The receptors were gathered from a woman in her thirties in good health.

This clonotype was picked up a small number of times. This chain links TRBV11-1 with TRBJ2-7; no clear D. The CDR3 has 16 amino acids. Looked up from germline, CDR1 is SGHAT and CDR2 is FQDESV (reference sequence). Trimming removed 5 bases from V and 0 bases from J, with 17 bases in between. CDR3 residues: CASSPVSGRSSYEQYF. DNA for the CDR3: TGTGCCAGCAGCCCCGTTTCGGGCCGAAGCTCCTACGAGCAGTACTTC.

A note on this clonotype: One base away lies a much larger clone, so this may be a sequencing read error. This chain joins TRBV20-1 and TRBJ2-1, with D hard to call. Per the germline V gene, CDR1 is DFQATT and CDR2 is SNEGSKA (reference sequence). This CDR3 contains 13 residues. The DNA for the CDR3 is TGCAGTGTTAGAGATCTTGGCTACAATGAGCAGTTCTTC. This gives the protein CSVRDLGYNEQFF.

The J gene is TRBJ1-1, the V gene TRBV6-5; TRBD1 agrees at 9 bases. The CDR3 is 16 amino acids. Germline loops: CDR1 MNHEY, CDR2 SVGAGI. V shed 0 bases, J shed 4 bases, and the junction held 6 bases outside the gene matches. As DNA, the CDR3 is TGTGCCAGCAGTTACTCATGGACAGGGGAAGGCACTGAAGCTTTCTTT. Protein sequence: CASSYSWTGEGTEAFF.

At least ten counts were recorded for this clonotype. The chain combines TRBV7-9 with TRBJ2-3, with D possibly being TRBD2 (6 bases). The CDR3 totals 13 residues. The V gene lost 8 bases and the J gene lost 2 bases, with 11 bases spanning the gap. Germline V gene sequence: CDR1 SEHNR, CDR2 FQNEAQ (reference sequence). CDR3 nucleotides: TGTGCCAGCGCCCGGGGGTACACAGATACGCAGTATTTT. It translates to CASARGYTDTQYF.

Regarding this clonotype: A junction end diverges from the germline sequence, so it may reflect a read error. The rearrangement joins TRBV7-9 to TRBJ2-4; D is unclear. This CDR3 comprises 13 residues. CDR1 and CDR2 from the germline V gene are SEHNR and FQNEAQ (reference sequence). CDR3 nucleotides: TGTACCAGCAGCTCGCCTAGGGTAAATGAGCAGTACTTC. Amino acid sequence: CTSSSPRVNEQYF. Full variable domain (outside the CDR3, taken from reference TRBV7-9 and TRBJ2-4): DTGVSQNPRHKITKRGQNVTFRCDPISEHNRLYWYRQTLGQGPEFLTYFQNEAQLEKSRLLSDRFSAERPKGSFSTLEIQRTEQGDSAMYLCTSSSPRVNEQYFGAGTRLSVL.

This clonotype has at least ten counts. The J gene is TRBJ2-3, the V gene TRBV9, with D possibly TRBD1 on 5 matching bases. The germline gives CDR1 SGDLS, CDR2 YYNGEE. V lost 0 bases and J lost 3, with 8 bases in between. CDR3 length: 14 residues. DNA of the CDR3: TGTGCCAGCAGCGTAGACAGGTCAACAGATACGCAGTATTTT. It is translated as CASSVDRSTDTQYF.

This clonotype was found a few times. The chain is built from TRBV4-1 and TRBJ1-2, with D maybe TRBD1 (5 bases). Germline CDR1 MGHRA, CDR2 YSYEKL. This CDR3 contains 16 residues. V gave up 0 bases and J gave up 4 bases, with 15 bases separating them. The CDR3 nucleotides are TGCGCCAGCAGCCAAGAGGGGCGGGGGACTCTCTATGGCTACACCTTC. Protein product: CASSQEGRGTLYGYTF.

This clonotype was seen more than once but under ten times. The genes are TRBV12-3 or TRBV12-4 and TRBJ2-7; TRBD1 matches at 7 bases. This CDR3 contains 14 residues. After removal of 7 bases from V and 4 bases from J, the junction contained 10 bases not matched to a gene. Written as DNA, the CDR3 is TGTGCCAGCACCGACCCGGGACAGAAATACGAGCAGTACTTC. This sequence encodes CASTDPGQKYEQYF.